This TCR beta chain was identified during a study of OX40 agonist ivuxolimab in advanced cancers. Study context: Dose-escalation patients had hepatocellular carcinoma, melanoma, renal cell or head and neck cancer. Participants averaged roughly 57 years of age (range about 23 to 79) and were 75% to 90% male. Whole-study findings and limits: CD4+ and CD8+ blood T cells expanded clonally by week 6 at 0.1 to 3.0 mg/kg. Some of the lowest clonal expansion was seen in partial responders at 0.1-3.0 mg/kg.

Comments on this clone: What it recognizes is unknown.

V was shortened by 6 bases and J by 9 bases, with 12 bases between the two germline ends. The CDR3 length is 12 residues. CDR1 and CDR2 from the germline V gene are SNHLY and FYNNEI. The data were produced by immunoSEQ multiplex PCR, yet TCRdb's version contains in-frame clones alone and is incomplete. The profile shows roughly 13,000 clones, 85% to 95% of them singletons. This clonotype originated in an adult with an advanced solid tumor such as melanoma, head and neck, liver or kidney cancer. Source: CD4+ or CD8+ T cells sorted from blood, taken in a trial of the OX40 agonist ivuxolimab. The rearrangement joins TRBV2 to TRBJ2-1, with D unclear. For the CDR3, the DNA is TGTGCCAGCAGCGGTAGAAGGGCTGAGCAGTTCTTC. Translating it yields CASSGRRAEQFF.